This is a list of T cell receptor beta chains from one sample in a study of cytomegalovirus exposure and HLA in healthy donors. Only in-frame clones appear in the TCRdb table, and some are missing; sequencing was by immunoSEQ multiplex PCR. Of 150,000 to 200,000 clones listed, approximately 81% are singletons. The sequenced material came from PBMCs. These receptors all stem from a man between 18 and 29 years old in good health and CMV-seropositive. CDR3s include the opening cysteine and the closing phenylalanine or tryptophan. A D gene is named only where the DNA matches it firmly. Rows give clone size only sometimes, using once, few, many, or a class for an expanded clone.

d_gene: TRBD1
v_gene: TRBV5-1
len: 14
abundance: NA
j_gene: TRBJ1-4
CDR3nt: TGCGCCAGCAGCCCACAGGGGGCGGGTGAAAAACTGTTTTTT
CDR3aa: CASSPQGAGEKLFF

d_gene: TRBD2
v_gene: TRBV4-1
len: 15
abundance: once
j_gene: TRBJ2-7
CDR3nt: TGCGCCAGCAGCCAAGAACTAGCGGGGGACTACGAGCAGTACTTC
CDR3aa: CASSQELAGDYEQYF

d_gene: NA
v_gene: TRBV6-6
len: 10
abundance: once
j_gene: TRBJ1-1
CDR3nt: TGTGCCAGCATAAACACTGAAGCTTTCTTT
CDR3aa: CASINTEAFF

d_gene: NA
v_gene: TRBV9
len: 14
abundance: NA
j_gene: TRBJ1-6
CDR3nt: TGTGCCAGCAGCGTCGGGACTGCAAATTCACCCCTCCACTTT
CDR3aa: CASSVGTANSPLHF

d_gene: TRBD2
v_gene: TRBV5-6
len: 16
abundance: NA
j_gene: TRBJ2-5
CDR3nt: TGTGCCAGCAGCTGGGGACTAGCGGGGATCCAAGAGACCCAGTACTTC
CDR3aa: CASSWGLAGIQETQYF

d_gene: NA
v_gene: TRBV28
len: 15
abundance: few
j_gene: TRBJ2-7
CDR3nt: TGTGCCAGCAGTTTAGTTCGGGGTATTGCCTACGAGCAGTACTTC
CDR3aa: CASSLVRGIAYEQYF

d_gene: NA
v_gene: TRBV10-3
len: 14
abundance: NA
j_gene: TRBJ1-2
CDR3nt: TGTGCCATCAGTGAGAGTGGGGCAGGGAATGGCTACACCTTC
CDR3aa: CAISESGAGNGYTF

d_gene: NA
v_gene: TRBV28
len: 11
abundance: NA
j_gene: TRBJ2-7
CDR3nt: TGTGCCAGCGCCACAGGGCTCGAGCAGTACTTC
CDR3aa: CASATGLEQYF

d_gene: TRBD2
v_gene: TRBV11-3
len: 20
abundance: NA
j_gene: TRBJ2-1
CDR3nt: TGTGCCAGCCCCTCTAATGCGGGAGGACTCTCTATCTGTACCTACAATGAGCAGTTCTTC
CDR3aa: CASPSNAGGLSICTYNEQFF

d_gene: TRBD1
v_gene: TRBV19
len: 15
abundance: NA
j_gene: TRBJ1-5
CDR3nt: TGTGCCACCTCTCAGGGGGCCCAGGGCAATCAGCCCCAGCATTTT
CDR3aa: CATSQGAQGNQPQHF

d_gene: TRBD1
v_gene: TRBV7-2
len: 17
abundance: few
j_gene: TRBJ2-2
CDR3nt: TGTGCCAGCAGCCGGAGGGCGGGACAGGCCCGCACCGGGGAGCTGTTTTTT
CDR3aa: CASSRRAGQARTGELFF